The rows below give T cell receptor beta chains drawn from one sample of a study of blood T cell repertoires in COVID-19. Data came from immunoSEQ multiplex PCR; TCRdb stores just in-frame clones and leaves some out. The sample consists of about 190,000 clones, more than 70% of them appearing once. The specimen was peripheral blood. These receptors came from a woman in her forties who had recovered from COVID-19. Each CDR3 is given with its conserved first and last residue. The order of the fields is V gene, clone size, D gene, J gene, CDR3 protein, CDR3 DNA. A D gene is named only where the DNA matches it firmly. Part of the rows lack a size; the others show once, few, many or a class for expanded clones.

>TRBV18|once|TRBD1|TRBJ1-1
CASSPRAGGLNTEAFF
TGTGCCAGCTCACCACGGGCAGGGGGGTTGAACACTGAAGCTTTCTTT
>TRBV28|few|NA|TRBJ1-1
CASSLSGKRTEAFF
TGTGCCAGCAGTTTGTCGGGGAAAAGGACTGAAGCTTTCTTT
>TRBV5-6|NA|TRBD1|TRBJ1-2
CASSVQDRALGGYTF
TGTGCCAGCAGCGTTCAGGACAGGGCCCTCGGTGGCTACACCTTC
>TRBV6-5|NA|TRBD1|TRBJ1-1
CASSYSDRIATEAFF
TGTGCCAGCAGTTACTCGGACAGGATTGCCACTGAAGCTTTCTTT
>TRBV6-2/TRBV6-3|NA|NA|TRBJ1-5
CASSIPKTDSNQPQHF
TGTGCCAGCAGTATCCCGAAGACAGATAGCAATCAGCCCCAGCATTTT
>TRBV6-5|NA|TRBD1|TRBJ2-3
CASSLGGPTDTQYF
TGTGCCAGCAGTCTAGGGGGCCCAACAGATACGCAGTATTTT
>TRBV15|NA|TRBD2|TRBJ2-3
CATSRGGTSGSTDTQYF
TGTGCCACCAGCAGAGGTGGGACTAGCGGTAGCACAGATACGCAGTATTTT
>TRBV2|NA|TRBD1|TRBJ1-1
CASSPGTGGKEAFF
TGTGCCAGCAGTCCCGGGACAGGGGGAAAGGAAGCTTTCTTT
>TRBV7-9|NA|NA|TRBJ2-1
CASSPGGPSGTTNEQFF
TGTGCCAGCAGCCCAGGGGGCCCCAGCGGGACGACCAATGAGCAGTTCTTC
>TRBV5-4|NA|TRBD2|TRBJ2-2
CASSFRSGSNTGELFF
TGTGCCAGCAGCTTTCGTAGCGGGTCGAACACCGGGGAGCTGTTTTTT
>TRBV6-5|NA|TRBD2|TRBJ2-2
CASSYPSGGPGELFF
TGTGCCAGCAGTTACCCTAGCGGGGGCCCCGGGGAGCTGTTTTTT
>TRBV28|NA|NA|TRBJ1-5
CASSLRGAAGQPQHF
TGTGCCAGCAGTTTGCGGGGGGCCGCGGGTCAGCCCCAGCATTTT
>TRBV18|NA|TRBD1|TRBJ2-1
CASSPRQGSYNEQFF
TGTGCCAGCTCACCGAGACAGGGCTCCTACAATGAGCAGTTCTTC
>TRBV24-1|NA|NA|TRBJ2-7
CATQDRFSYEQYF
TGTGCCACCCAAGACAGGTTCTCCTACGAGCAGTACTTC
>TRBV30|NA|TRBD1|TRBJ2-2
CAAGQGANTGELFF
TGTGCCGCCGGACAGGGGGCGAACACCGGGGAGCTGTTTTTT
>TRBV27|few|NA|TRBJ1-2
CASGQGNYGYTF
TGTGCCAGCGGGCAGGGAAACTATGGCTACACCTTC
>TRBV7-9|NA|NA|TRBJ2-5
CASSSTRGETQYF
TGTGCCAGCAGCAGTACCAGGGGAGAGACCCAGTACTTC
>TRBV3-1/TRBV3-2|NA|NA|TRBJ1-5
CASSQDSAGQPQHF
TGTGCCAGCAGCCAAGATTCGGCGGGTCAGCCCCAGCATTTT
>TRBV19|NA|TRBD1|TRBJ2-7
CASSVDRGYEQYF
TGTGCCAGTAGTGTGGACAGGGGCTACGAGCAGTACTTC
>TRBV5-1|NA|NA|TRBJ1-1
CASSLAQGSEAFF
TGCGCCAGCAGCTTGGCCCAGGGCAGTGAAGCTTTCTTT
>TRBV27|many|TRBD1|TRBJ2-7
CASSYRQGWYEQYF
TGTGCCAGCAGTTATCGACAGGGGTGGTACGAGCAGTACTTC
>TRBV9|NA|NA|TRBJ2-2
CASSISGNTGELFF
TGTGCCAGCAGCATTAGCGGGAACACCGGGGAGCTGTTTTTT
>TRBV13|once|TRBD1|TRBJ1-1
CASSSTPQGAVTEAFF
TGTGCCAGCAGCTCTACTCCACAGGGGGCGGTCACTGAAGCTTTCTTT
>TRBV21-1|NA|NA|TRBJ1-1
CASSKAEDRGNTEAFF
TGTGCCAGCAGCAAAGCCGAGGACAGGGGTAACACTGAAGCTTTCTTT
>TRBV30|once|NA|TRBJ1-2
CACPEKGGASYGYTF
TGTGCCTGCCCCGAAAAGGGGGGGGCTTCCTATGGCTACACCTTC
>TRBV6-2/TRBV6-3|once|TRBD1|TRBJ2-7
CASTPRGLGPTDPYEQYF
TGTGCCAGCACCCCTAGGGGGCTTGGACCGACCGACCCCTACGAGCAGTACTTC
>TRBV29-1|NA|NA|TRBJ1-5
CSVSWGVNQPQHF
TGCAGCGTTTCTTGGGGGGTCAATCAGCCCCAGCATTTT
>TRBV18|NA|NA|TRBJ1-4
CASSLLTDEKLFF
TGTGCCAGCTCACTCTTGACAGACGAAAAACTGTTTTTT
>TRBV7-2|NA|NA|TRBJ1-6
CAIATDERSYNSPLHF
TGTGCCATCGCGACAGACGAGCGCTCCTATAATTCACCCCTCCACTTT
>TRBV7-3|NA|NA|TRBJ2-3
CASSPRAITDTQYF
TGTGCCAGCAGCCCCAGGGCAATCACAGATACGCAGTATTTT
>TRBV14|NA|NA|TRBJ1-4
CASSYRQDRKELFF
TGTGCCAGCAGCTACCGACAGGACCGAAAGGAACTGTTTTTT
>TRBV27|NA|NA|TRBJ1-1
CASSLDEGNTEAFF
TGTGCCAGCAGTTTAGATGAGGGGAACACTGAAGCTTTCTTT
>TRBV5-4|NA|NA|TRBJ2-7
CASTGGISSYEQYF
TGTGCCAGCACGGGCGGGATAAGCTCCTACGAGCAGTACTTC
>TRBV7-2|NA|TRBD1|TRBJ1-2
CASSLITGGAGGYTF
TGTGCCAGCAGCTTAATCACAGGGGGCGCAGGTGGCTACACCTTC
>TRBV6-1|NA|TRBD2|TRBJ2-7
CASSERLAGGYEQYF
TGTGCCAGCAGTGAAAGGCTAGCGGGAGGGTACGAGCAGTACTTC
>TRBV6-5|NA|NA|TRBJ1-2
CASSRTVANYGYTF
TGTGCCAGCAGTCGTACAGTAGCTAACTATGGCTACACCTTC
>TRBV30|NA|TRBD2|TRBJ2-5
CAWSVGAGVGETQYF
TGTGCCTGGAGTGTGGGAGCGGGAGTGGGAGAGACCCAGTACTTC
>TRBV14|NA|NA|TRBJ1-1
CASSRGREGTEAFF
TGTGCCAGCAGCAGGGGGAGGGAGGGTACTGAAGCTTTCTTT
>TRBV29-1|NA|NA|TRBJ1-1
CRTDSSNTEAFF
TGCAGGACGGACAGCTCCAACACTGAAGCTTTCTTT
>TRBV28|NA|NA|TRBJ2-7
CASSRPAGTFIF
TGTGCCAGCTCTCGTCCTGCGGGGACCTTTATCTTC
>TRBV18|NA|NA|TRBJ2-3
CASSPGSANPGTQYF
TGTGCCAGCTCACCCGGGTCGGCCAACCCGGGGACGCAGTATTTT
>TRBV14|NA|NA|TRBJ1-1
CASSQDRGSLGTEAFF
TGTGCCAGCAGCCAGGACCGGGGGTCCCTGGGCACTGAAGCTTTCTTT
>TRBV27|NA|NA|TRBJ1-5
CASSLAKQENSNQPQHF
TGTGCCAGCAGTTTGGCAAAACAGGAAAATAGCAATCAGCCCCAGCATTTT
>TRBV12-5|NA|TRBD2|TRBJ2-2
CASGFVIAGTSRNTGELFF
TGTGCTAGTGGTTTTGTTATCGCTGGGACTAGCAGGAACACCGGGGAGCTGTTTTTT
>TRBV7-9|NA|NA|TRBJ2-7
CASSFFPGGRFYEQYF
TGTGCCAGCAGCTTCTTCCCGGGGGGCAGATTCTACGAGCAGTACTTC
>TRBV7-6|NA|NA|TRBJ1-4
CASSLGQGGYEKLFF
TGTGCCAGCAGCTTAGGGCAGGGCGGATATGAAAAACTGTTTTTT
>TRBV19|NA|NA|TRBJ2-7
CASSIAVSYEQYF
TGTGCCAGTAGTATTGCGGTTTCCTACGAGCAGTACTTC
>TRBV19|NA|TRBD1|TRBJ2-7
CASSSRGSVEQYF
TGTGCCAGTAGTTCCAGGGGGTCGGTCGAGCAGTACTTC
>TRBV7-9|NA|NA|TRBJ2-7
CASSLAAGYHEQYF
TGTGCCAGCAGCTTAGCAGCAGGTTACCACGAGCAGTACTTC
>TRBV14|NA|NA|TRBJ1-6
CASSQISPSSPLHF
TGTGCCAGCAGCCAAATATCCCCGTCCTCACCCCTCCACTTT
>TRBV5-1|NA|TRBD1|TRBJ1-3
CASRGQGDGNTIYF
TGCGCCAGCAGGGGACAGGGGGATGGAAACACCATATATTTT
>TRBV7-2|NA|TRBD2|TRBJ2-1
CASSLTSGIYNEQFF
TGTGCCAGCAGCCTAACTAGCGGAATCTACAATGAGCAGTTCTTC
>TRBV7-9|NA|NA|TRBJ2-4
CASSLAPLNIQYF
TGTGCCAGCAGCTTGGCTCCGTTAAACATTCAGTACTTC
>TRBV6-5|once|TRBD1|TRBJ2-5
CASRPRGMGETQYF
TGTGCCAGCAGACCCAGGGGGATGGGAGAGACCCAGTACTTC
>TRBV29-1|NA|NA|TRBJ1-4
CSGTGATNEKLFF
TGCAGTGGTACGGGGGCAACTAATGAAAAACTGTTTTTT
>TRBV2|NA|TRBD2|TRBJ2-3
CASSVSGGRALDTQYF
TGTGCCAGCAGTGTTAGTGGCGGGAGGGCCTTAGATACGCAGTATTTT
>TRBV15|NA|TRBD2|TRBJ2-7
CATSRDLASGTYEQYF
TGTGCCACCAGCAGAGATCTGGCTAGCGGGACCTACGAGCAGTACTTC
>TRBV29-1|NA|NA|TRBJ2-7
CSVVGTTGGGANTYEQYF
TGCAGCGTTGTTGGCACCACGGGTGGGGGCGCAAATACCTACGAGCAGTACTTC
>TRBV19|NA|NA|TRBJ1-2
CASTAEAGPYGYTF
TGTGCCAGTACCGCGGAGGCAGGACCCTATGGCTACACCTTC